The clone carrying this T cell receptor beta chain was detected only once. Sequencing was performed with immunoSEQ multiplex PCR; in TCRdb, only in-frame clones are kept and a portion is missing. Altogether approximately 210,000 clones are present, approximately 80% being singletons, with the ten largest covering roughly 4.5%. This sample is part of a study of blood T cell repertoires in COVID-19. At the level of the study: The samples span acute and convalescent COVID-19 from the United States, Italy and Spain. PBMCs, B-cell-depleted T cells, or T cells provided the cDNA or gDNA that made up the material.

The germline V gene encodes CDR1 KGHDR and CDR2 SFDVKD. Trimming pared 6 bases from V and 3 bases from J, leaving 14 bases between. The CDR3 runs 15 residues. The source material was PBMCs or T cells enriched from blood (not recorded which). This chain joins TRBV24-1 and TRBJ1-5, with a possible D match to TRBD1 (5 bases). The clonotype was recovered from a man aged 25-45 years with acute COVID-19. CDR3 sequence reads: CATSSPQGNNQPQHF. The CDR3 coding sequence is TGTGCCACCAGTTCCCCGCAGGGCAACAATCAGCCCCAGCATTTT.